This T cell receptor (beta chain) appears in the sequencing data of a study of technical replicates of blood from a handful of donors. This clone was found once. Produced via immunoSEQ multiplex PCR; TCRdb's table is partial and in-frame only. The table records fewer than 10,000 clones, 91% of them present only once. Germline V lookup: CDR1 SGHRS, CDR2 YFSETQ. The CDR3 runs 14 residues. Trimming removed 4 bases from V and 0 bases from J, with 7 bases in between. The chain couples TRBV5-1 to TRBJ2-2; D possibly corresponds to TRBD2 (6 bases). The sample was PBMCs. This TCR was sampled from a human donor in good health. The CDR3 sequence is CASSGGTNTGELFF. The CDR3 DNA follows: TGCGCCAGCAGCGGCGGGACGAACACCGGGGAGCTGTTTTTT. The variable domain in full, with the rest retrieved from reference TRBV5-1 and TRBJ2-2, is KAGVTQTPRYLIKTRGQQVTLSCSPISGHRSVSWYQQTPGQGLQFLFEYFSETQRNKGNFPGRFSGRQFSNSRSEMNVSTLELGDSALYLCASSGGTNTGELFFGEGSRLTVL.